Each of the 18 T cell receptor beta chains below was sequenced from the same sample in a study of identifying expanded T cells in peripheral blood. This table comes from immunoSEQ multiplex PCR, and its TCRdb copy is limited to in-frame clones, with some not included. The sample lists about 80,000 clones, approximately 90% occurring once. The source material was blood. The receptors derive from a person between 18 and 69 years old in good health.

This chain joins TRBV9 and TRBJ1-6; 7 nucleotides align to TRBD1. V lost 4 bases to trimming and J lost 7 bases; unmatched junction nucleotides: 5. The CDR3 has 14 amino acids. The germline V gene encodes CDR1 SGDLS and CDR2 YYNGEE. CDR3: CASSPEGQNSPLHF. CDR3 nucleotide sequence: TGTGCCAGCAGCCCGGAGGGACAGAATTCACCCCTCCACTTT.

This clone was observed once. The V gene is TRBV2, the J gene TRBJ1-4; possible D gene TRBD1, 5 bases. The CDR3 loop spans 14 amino acids. The V gene lost 3 bases and the J gene lost 6 bases, with 11 bases spanning the gap. CDR1 and CDR2 (germline): SNHLY, FYNNEI. In DNA, the CDR3 is TGTGCCAGCAGTGATTCCGGGGGAGATGAAAAACTGTTTTTT. It codes for CASSDSGGDEKLFF.

V and J are TRBV9 and TRBJ2-7; tentatively, D is TRBD2 (5 bases). This CDR3 contains 14 residues. Trimming took 1 base from V and 2 from J, leaving 10 bases between them. The germline V gene has CDR1 SGDLS and CDR2 YYNGEE. CDR3 DNA: TGTGCCAGCAGCGTAAGAGCGGCTCCCTACGAGCAGTACTTC. Translation: CASSVRAAPYEQYF.

The V gene is TRBV5-4, the J gene TRBJ2-2; tentatively, D is TRBD2 (6 bases). V was shortened by 4 bases and J by 3 bases, with 16 bases between the two germline ends. The CDR3 consists of 16 residues. Germline CDR1 and CDR2: SGHNT and YYREEE (reference sequence). The chain's CDR3 is CASSARGGLDTGELFF. CDR3 DNA: TGTGCCAGCAGCGCCCGGGGAGGCCTCGACACCGGGGAGCTGTTTTTT.

This rearrangement joins TRBV7-9 to TRBJ2-7; no clear D gene. The V end lost 7 bases, the J end lost 5 bases, and 12 bases lay between the germline ends. Per the germline V gene, CDR1 is SEHNR and CDR2 is FQNEAQ (reference sequence). This CDR3 contains 12 residues. CDR3 in amino acids: CASTRTPDEQYF. CDR3 sequence (DNA): TGTGCCAGCACCAGGACCCCCGACGAGCAGTACTTC.

The gene calls are TRBV21-1 and TRBJ1-1; the table's D call TRBD1 went unverified against the DNA. TRBV21-1 is designated a pseudogene. The length of the CDR3 is 15 residues. CDR3 loop: CASSKEGQGPKKAFF. Written as DNA, the CDR3 is TGTGCCAGCAGCAAAGAGGGACAGGGGCCTAAGAAAGCTTTCTTT.

The chain links TRBV6-1 to TRBJ2-7; D not resolved. From germline, CDR1 is MNHNS and CDR2 SASEGT. V lost 0 bases, J lost 3 bases, and 15 bases lay in between. The CDR3 runs to 16 residues. CDR3 amino acids: CASSEALRPIYYEQYF. Written as DNA, the CDR3 is TGTGCCAGCAGTGAAGCCCTTAGACCGATCTACTACGAGCAGTACTTC.

V usage is TRBV2 and J usage is TRBJ2-7; 10 bases match TRBD2. Germline CDR1 reads SNHLY; CDR2 reads FYNNEI. The CDR3 length is 15 residues. J gave up 2 bases and V 5 bases, and 6 bases lay outside the gene matches. The CDR3: CASSPLAGDTYEQYF. CDR3 coding DNA: TGTGCCAGCAGTCCTCTAGCGGGAGACACCTACGAGCAGTACTTC.

The gene calls are TRBV7-2 and TRBJ1-4; 8 bases are a match to TRBD1. The V gene end was trimmed by 8 bases and the J gene end by 8 bases; junction bases not matched to a gene: 7. This CDR3 has 13 residues. Germline V gene lookup returns CDR1 SGHTA and CDR2 FQGNSA. CDR3 protein: CASVQGVGEKLFF. In DNA, the CDR3 is TGTGCCAGCGTACAGGGGGTCGGGGAAAAACTGTTTTTT.

This clone turned up a few times. The J gene is TRBJ1-5, the V gene TRBV5-1, with a weak D call TRBD1 (5 bases). With 7 bases removed from V and 1 base from J, the gap between germline ends came to 15 bases. Per the germline V gene, CDR1 is SGHRS and CDR2 is YFSETQ. This CDR3 region has 15 residues. CDR3 loop: CASGLGGGSNQPQHF. The CDR3 DNA is TGCGCCAGCGGTTTGGGGGGTGGGAGCAATCAGCCCCAGCATTTT.

This chain connects TRBV10-3 to TRBJ2-6; 7 nucleotides align to TRBD1. Germline-derived CDR1 and CDR2 are ENHRY and SYGVKD. With V trimmed by 3 bases and J by 0 bases, 5 bases remained unmatched. The CDR3 is 17 amino acids. The CDR3 bases are TGTGCCATCAGTGAAGGACAGGCGAGCTCTGGGGCCAACGTCCTGACTTTC. It translates to CAISEGQASSGANVLTF.

V gene TRBV29-1 combines with J gene TRBJ1-2; D gene uncertain. Germline assignment: CDR1 SQVTM and CDR2 ANQGSEA. V lost 0 bases, J lost 6 bases, and 14 bases lay in between. CDR3 length: 14 residues. CDR3 DNA: TGCAGCGTTGAAGAAGTGGCTCCTTGGGATGGCTACACCTTC. The encoded protein is CSVEEVAPWDGYTF.

On this clone itself: One end of the junction fails to match germline, which may point to a read error. Other DNA sequences in this specimen translate into the identical CDR3. The rearrangement links TRBV9 to TRBJ1-2; perhaps TRBD1 as D (6 bases). Germline V lookup: CDR1 SGDLS, CDR2 YYNGEE. The CDR3 is 13 amino acids. The CDR3 region is CASSGDRLYGYTF. CDR3 coding DNA: TGTGCCAGTAGCGGAGACAGGCTCTATGGCTACACCTTC.

The rearrangement joins TRBV6-6 to TRBJ1-4; D unresolved. CDR1 MNHNY and CDR2 SVGAGI come from the germline V gene (reference sequence). Trimming took off 6 bases at V and 8 bases at J, with 13 bases between the two ends. CDR3 size: 13 residues. CDR3 nucleotide sequence: TGTGCCAGCAGGTGGGCAGGAGCAGAAAAACTGTTTTTT. As protein: CASRWAGAEKLFF.

The CDR3 sequence is CASSLGRDSETGELFF. The CDR3 DNA is TGTGCCAGCAGCTTAGGCCGGGACAGTGAAACCGGGGAGCTGTTTTTT. This sequence joins TRBV11-2 and TRBJ2-2, with 7 bases lining up with TRBD1. Germline CDR1 reads SGHAT; CDR2 reads FQNNGV. J was trimmed by 5 bases and V by 1 base; bases with no gene match: 7. CDR3 length: 16 amino acids.

The gene calls are TRBV10-3 and TRBJ1-2; D possibly corresponds to TRBD1 (5 bases). CDR3 size: 13 residues. V dropped 8 bases and J dropped 4 bases, with 14 bases sitting between them. The germline V gene has CDR1 ENHRY and CDR2 SYGVKD. The CDR3 loop is CAISTIDSYGYTF. In DNA form, the CDR3 reads TGTGCCATCTCCACGATAGACAGCTATGGCTACACCTTC.

V gene TRBV12-5 combines with J gene TRBJ1-2; D gene unclear. Per the germline V gene, CDR1 is LGHNT and CDR2 is FRNRAP. Trimming took off 3 bases at V and 7 bases at J, with 15 bases between the two ends. This CDR3 has 14 residues. In DNA form, the CDR3 reads TGTGCTAGTGGTTTATCGTTCCTCCCCGGTGGCTACACCTTC. This translates into CASGLSFLPGGYTF. Based on the CDR3 plus reference TRBV12-5 and TRBJ1-2, the full variable domain is DARVTQTPRHKVTEMGQEVTMRCQPILGHNTVFWYRQTMMQGLELLAYFRNRAPLDDSGMPKDRFSAEMPDATLATLKIQPSEPRDSAVYFCASGLSFLPGGYTFGSGTRLTVV.

The chain couples TRBV5-1 to TRBJ2-5; D is possibly TRBD2 (6 bases). The CDR3 totals 15 residues. CDR1 is SGHRS, CDR2 YFSETQ, per germline. V was cut by 4 bases and J by 1 base, with 14 bases left in between. The CDR3 here is CASSPGLRTQETQYF. CDR3 bases: TGCGCCAGCAGCCCGGGACTTCGGACCCAAGAGACCCAGTACTTC. Full variable domain (rest looked up from reference TRBV5-1 and TRBJ2-5): KAGVTQTPRYLIKTRGQQVTLSCSPISGHRSVSWYQQTPGQGLQFLFEYFSETQRNKGNFPGRFSGRQFSNSRSEMNVSTLELGDSALYLCASSPGLRTQETQYFGPGTRLLVL.